Below are 29 T cell receptor beta chains sequenced from a single sample in a study of OX40 agonist ivuxolimab in advanced cancers. Profiling relied on immunoSEQ multiplex PCR, and the TCRdb table lists in-frame clones only, not all of them. The sample includes around 39,000 clones, 88% of them seen just once. The material was CD4+ or CD8+ T cells sorted from blood, obtained in a trial of the OX40 agonist ivuxolimab. These receptors were taken from an adult with an advanced solid tumor such as melanoma, head and neck, liver or kidney cancer.

A single count supports this clone. In nucleotides, the CDR3 is TGTGCCAGCAGCTTAGTCGCAAGTGCGAACACTGAAGCTTTCTTT. It translates to CASSLVASANTEAFF. This sequence joins TRBV11-2 and TRBJ1-1; D not resolved. Trimming stripped 1 base from V and 1 base from J, with 10 bases between. The CDR3 spans 15 residues. The germline CDR1 and CDR2 sequences are SGHAT and FQNNGV.

The chain employs TRBV6-5 and TRBJ2-2, with 7 bases fitting TRBD2. CDR1 is MNHEY and CDR2 is SVGAGI in the germline V gene. The CDR3 loop spans 15 amino acids. V gave up 2 bases and J gave up 9 bases; unmatched junction bases: 9. The CDR3 reads CASSYGGDVRRELFF. The CDR3 DNA sequence: TGTGCCAGCAGTTACGGGGGGGATGTGAGGCGGGAGCTGTTTTTT.

V usage is TRBV5-1 and J usage is TRBJ2-5; D might be TRBD1 (6 bases). The CDR3 has 14 residues. With 6 bases removed from V and 1 base from J, the gap between germline ends came to 13 bases. Germline-derived CDR1 and CDR2 are SGHRS and YFSETQ. The CDR3 sequence is CASTVTGSQETQYF. CDR3 nucleotide sequence: TGCGCCAGCACTGTTACAGGGAGCCAAGAGACCCAGTACTTC.

V and J are TRBV4-1 and TRBJ2-1, with D maybe TRBD2 (6 bases). CDR3 length: 17 residues. The V and J ends lost 0 bases and 0 bases respectively, with 12 bases between them. Germline V CDR1 and CDR2: MGHRA, YSYEKL. The DNA for the CDR3 is TGCGCCAGCAGCCAAGATTCGGGGGTAAGCTCCTACAATGAGCAGTTCTTC. Translated, it gives CASSQDSGVSSYNEQFF.

V and J are TRBV6-1 and TRBJ1-3; D unclear. The CDR3 extends over 14 amino acids. The ends were cut back, 6 bases at V and 0 bases at J, with 9 bases in the middle. Germline V CDR1 and CDR2: MNHNS, SASEGT. The CDR3 loop is CASRGLPSGNTIYF. The DNA for the CDR3 is TGTGCCAGCAGGGGATTACCCTCTGGAAACACCATATATTTT.

V is TRBV5-1 and J is TRBJ2-7, with unresolved D. This CDR3 is built from 13 residues. Trimming cost V 0 bases and J 2 bases, with 6 bases left between them. The V gene's germline CDR1 is SGHRS and CDR2 YFSETQ. The CDR3 sequence is CASSLDSTYEQYF. CDR3 nucleotides: TGCGCCAGCAGCTTGGACTCGACCTACGAGCAGTACTTC.

The chain links TRBV5-1 to TRBJ1-6; a possible D gene is TRBD1 (6 bases). The CDR3 has 16 amino acids. The V end was cut by 4 bases, the J end by 6 bases, with 17 bases between. CDR1 is SGHRS, CDR2 YFSETQ, per germline. The CDR3 sequence: CASSRTVPGLNSPLHF. CDR3 coding DNA: TGCGCCAGCAGCCGGACAGTCCCGGGGCTTAATTCACCCCTCCACTTT.

A single count supports this clone. CDR3 coding DNA: TGTGCCAGCAGCTTAGCGCGCCTGGGGGAGACCCAGTACTTC. Protein product: CASSLARLGETQYF. The chain is built from TRBV7-8 and TRBJ2-5; D is undetermined. Trimming left V 0 bases short and J 5 bases short, with 10 bases between. Germline loops: CDR1 SGHVS, CDR2 FQNEAQ. The CDR3 sequence is 14 residues long. Variable domain in full (rest from reference TRBV7-8 and TRBJ2-5): GAGVSQSPRYKVAKRGQDVALRCDPISGHVSLFWYQQALGQGPEFLTYFQNEAQLDKSGLPSDRFFAERPEGSVSTLKIQRTQQEDSAVYLCASSLARLGETQYFGPGTRLLVL.

The CDR3 DNA reads as TGTGCCAGTAGTATAAGACTAGAGTCGGGGCCCCAGCATTTT. It translates to CASSIRLESGPQHF. The chain has TRBV19 and TRBJ1-5, with D hard to call. Trimming removed 2 bases at V and 9 bases at J, with 14 bases between. CDR3 length: 14 amino acids. Per germline, CDR1 LNHDA and CDR2 SQIVND (reference sequence).

The CDR3, as DNA: TGCGCCAGCAGCAACCGGGCCTCCTCGAACACTGAAGCTTTCTTT. It encodes CASSNRASSNTEAFF. The V gene is TRBV5-1, the J gene TRBJ1-1, with unresolved D. The germline gives CDR1 SGHRS, CDR2 YFSETQ. CDR3 length: 15 residues. V dropped 4 bases and J dropped 1 base, with 14 bases sitting between them.

The chain uses TRBV9 and TRBJ2-5; D remains ambiguous. Germline-derived CDR1 and CDR2 are SGDLS and YYNGEE. Trimming removed 3 bases from V and 5 bases from J, with 17 bases in between. The CDR3 runs to 15 residues. The CDR3 coding sequence is TGTGCCAGCAGCGCGGTCAGTAGGGTAGGGGAGACCCAGTACTTC. The encoded protein is CASSAVSRVGETQYF.

The V and J genes are TRBV18 and TRBJ2-2; D perhaps matches TRBD2 (6 bases). V lost 3 bases to trimming and J lost 4 bases, with 18 bases between them. CDR3 size: 17 residues. CDR1 is KGHSH, CDR2 LQKENI, per germline. Here the CDR3 reads CASSPTEGVGITGELFF. The CDR3 DNA reads TGTGCCAGCTCACCCACGGAGGGCGTTGGGATCACCGGGGAGCTGTTTTTT. The variable domain in full, with the rest retrieved from reference TRBV18 and TRBJ2-2, is NAGVMQNPRHLVRRRGQEARLRCSPMKGHSHVYWYRQLPEEGLKFMVYLQKENIIDESGMPKERFSAEFPKEGPSILRIQQVVRGDSAAYFCASSPTEGVGITGELFFGEGSRLTVL.

This rearrangement joins TRBV15 to TRBJ2-3; TRBD2 aligns across 10 bases. V lost 0 bases to trimming and J lost 3 bases; unmatched junction nucleotides: 6. This CDR3 is 17 amino acids long. Germline-derived CDR1 and CDR2 are LNHNV and YYDKDF (reference sequence). The CDR3 region is CATSRDFRLAGTDTQYF. As DNA, the CDR3 is TGTGCCACCAGCAGAGATTTTCGACTAGCGGGTACAGATACGCAGTATTTT.

This sequence joins TRBV28 and TRBJ1-6, with a tentative D call TRBD1 (6 bases). Trimming took off 4 bases at V and 0 bases at J, with 19 bases between the two ends. Germline V gene data show CDR1 as MDHEN and CDR2 as SYDVKM. This CDR3 is built from 19 residues. As DNA, the CDR3 is TGTGCCAGCAGTTCCGAGTACGGGGGGGCGAGCTCCTATAATTCACCCCTCCACTTT. This codes for CASSSEYGGASSYNSPLHF. Filled out from reference TRBV28 and TRBJ1-6, the complete variable domain reads DVKVTQSSRYLVKRTGEKVFLECVQDMDHENMFWYRQDPGLGLRLIYFSYDVKMKEKGDIPEGYSVSREKKERFSLILESASTNQTSMYLCASSSEYGGASSYNSPLHFGNGTRLTVT.

The V and J genes are TRBV30 and TRBJ1-3; D is ambiguous. The CDR3 extends over 11 amino acids. CDR1 is GTSNPN, CDR2 SVGIG, per germline (reference sequence). The V and J ends lost 7 bases and 0 bases respectively, with 4 bases between them. CDR3 loop: CAYYSGNTIYF. The CDR3 DNA reads TGTGCCTACTACTCTGGAAACACCATATATTTT.

The chain joins TRBV18 to TRBJ2-5; D is ambiguous. CDR1 and CDR2 (germline): KGHSH, LQKENI. V dropped 2 bases and J dropped 1 base, with 8 bases sitting between them. This CDR3 has 14 amino acids. The CDR3 DNA reads TGTGCCAGCTCACCAGGGGTAGCCCAAGAGACCCAGTACTTC. As protein: CASSPGVAQETQYF.

The table lists this clone with a count of one. The chain links TRBV28 to TRBJ1-6; tentatively, D is TRBD1 (5 bases). This CDR3 is built from 16 residues. Germline CDR1 is MDHEN and CDR2 is SYDVKM. The ends were cut back, 6 bases at V and 2 bases at J, with 14 bases in the middle. The CDR3 here is CASSRGGSTYNSPLHF. The DNA of the CDR3 is TGTGCCAGCAGCCGTGGGGGGAGCACCTATAATTCACCCCTCCACTTT.

This chain connects TRBV2 to TRBJ2-4; 9 bases agree with TRBD1. Germline V lookup: CDR1 SNHLY, CDR2 FYNNEI. The junction had 7 bases not matched to a gene; V was cut back by 8 bases and J by 8 bases. CDR3 length equals 13 residues. CDR3: CASYRGLVDIQYF. CDR3 nucleotides: TGTGCCAGCTACAGGGGGCTAGTGGACATTCAGTACTTC.

The gene calls are TRBV5-1 and TRBJ2-1; 9 nucleotides match TRBD2. CDR3 length: 14 residues. After removal of 1 base from V and 6 bases from J, the junction contained 2 bases not matched to a gene. Germline values: CDR1 SGHRS, CDR2 YFSETQ. CDR3 DNA sequence: TGCGCCAGCAGCTTGAGCGGGGGGACCAATGAGCAGTTCTTC. This sequence encodes CASSLSGGTNEQFF.

This clone was observed once. The V and J genes are TRBV18 and TRBJ2-7, with D possibly TRBD1 on 5 matching bases. Per the germline V gene, CDR1 is KGHSH and CDR2 is LQKENI. The CDR3 loop spans 13 amino acids. The V end lost 4 bases, the J end lost 3 bases, and 10 bases lay between the germline ends. The CDR3 region is CASSHGQDYEQYF. The DNA for the CDR3 is TGTGCCAGCTCACATGGACAAGACTACGAGCAGTACTTC. Full variable domain (outside the CDR3, taken from reference TRBV18 and TRBJ2-7): NAGVMQNPRHLVRRRGQEARLRCSPMKGHSHVYWYRQLPEEGLKFMVYLQKENIIDESGMPKERFSAEFPKEGPSILRIQQVVRGDSAAYFCASSHGQDYEQYFGPGTRLTVT.

The chain has TRBV28 and TRBJ2-2; D might be TRBD1 or TRBD2, each matching 5 bases. Germline V gene lookup returns CDR1 MDHEN and CDR2 SYDVKM. CDR3 length: 14 residues. V was trimmed by 2 bases and J by 11 bases, leaving 15 bases between them. The CDR3 DNA is TGTGCCAGCAGTTTACCGGGACCAGTTGGAGAGCTGTTTTTT. Translation: CASSLPGPVGELFF.

This clone is a singleton in its sample. The chain carries TRBV10-2 and TRBJ2-3; either TRBD1 or TRBD2 may fit D (6 bases each). Trimming shortened V by 8 bases and J by 2 bases, and 11 bases separated the two germline ends. There are 13 residues in the CDR3. Germline CDR1 is WSHSY and CDR2 is SAAADI. The CDR3 coding sequence is TGCGCCAGCTCGGGGGCCTCCACAGATACGCAGTATTTT. Translation: CASSGASTDTQYF.

The chain joins TRBV6-6 to TRBJ1-5, with 9 bases that match TRBD1. CDR3 length: 16 residues. Per germline, CDR1 MNHNY and CDR2 SVGAGI (reference sequence). With V trimmed by 1 base and J by 5 bases, 6 bases remained unmatched. CDR3 nucleotides: TGTGCCAGCAGTTACTACCGGGACAGGGCGTATCAGCCCCAGCATTTT. Protein product: CASSYYRDRAYQPQHF.

The chain joins TRBV6-6 to TRBJ2-1; weak D call: TRBD2 (6 bases). In germline, CDR1 is MNHNY, CDR2 SVGAGI (reference sequence). V shed 5 bases and J shed 4 bases, with 15 bases lying between them. The CDR3 has 15 residues. This chain's CDR3 is CASSPIAEEYNEQFF. CDR3 bases: TGTGCCAGCAGTCCGATAGCGGAAGAATACAATGAGCAGTTCTTC.

This chain connects TRBV5-4 to TRBJ2-2; either TRBD1 or TRBD2 may fit D (5 bases each). The CDR3 runs to 15 residues. CDR1 SGHNT and CDR2 YYREEE come from the germline V gene (reference sequence). V lost 2 bases, J lost 4 bases, and 12 bases lay in between. The CDR3 here is CASSFGLGTTGELFF. The CDR3 coding sequence is TGTGCCAGCAGCTTTGGACTGGGGACCACCGGGGAGCTGTTTTTT.

V is TRBV6-1 and J is TRBJ1-2, with a possible D match to TRBD1 (5 bases). The CDR3 covers 16 residues. V gave up 7 bases and J gave up 0 bases, with 18 bases separating them. Germline lookup yields CDR1 MNHNS and CDR2 SASEGT. The CDR3 reads CASIGAQGQANYGYTF. The CDR3 DNA reads TGTGCCAGCATTGGAGCGCAGGGCCAAGCTAACTATGGCTACACCTTC.

This clone was found a few times. CDR3 DNA sequence: TGCGCCAGCAGCCGCCCCGGTCCCTCCCCCCTGGGTCCTGGAAACACCATATATTTT. Protein sequence: CASSRPGPSPLGPGNTIYF. V and J are TRBV4-1 and TRBJ1-3; D unresolved. Trimming removed 4 bases at V and 2 bases at J, with 24 bases between. In germline, CDR1 is MGHRA, CDR2 YSYEKL. The CDR3 is 19 amino acids.

The V call is TRBV7-9, the J call TRBJ2-4, with 10 bases that match TRBD1. V trimming: 1 base; J trimming: 14 bases; junction bases outside the gene matches: 2. The CDR3 is 12 residues long. CDR1 and CDR2 (germline): SEHNR, FQNEAQ (reference sequence). The CDR3 DNA is TGTGCCAGCAGCTTAGTAGGACAGGGGGAGTACTTC. This translates into CASSLVGQGEYF.

The chain employs TRBV21-1 and TRBJ1-2. TRBV21-1 is tagged as a pseudogene. The CDR3 has 18 amino acids. The CDR3 DNA reads as TGTGCCAGCAGCAAAGATGGGGTTTGGTGGGGATTATACTATGGCTACACCTTC. Residues: CASSKDGVWWGLYYGYTF.